Listed here are 25 T cell receptor beta chains from one sample, sequenced in a study of T cells in Graves' hyperthyroidism and ophthalmopathy. Researchers amplified the TCR beta CDR3 regions from RNA transcripts. During a first-round RT-PCR of the TCR CDR3, the HTBI primer set was used. Each CDR3 protein is one row after TCRdb ran MiXCR on the multiplex PCR reads. This table has some 550,000 distinct CDR3 sequences, around 21% appearing once. Sequenced material: blood. The receptors here all came from a man aged 18 to 29 with Graves' hyperthyroidism.

Comment on this clonotype: A much larger clone is a single base away; this may be a read error. This sequence joins TRBV7-2 and TRBJ2-7; TRBD1 aligns across 7 bases. Looked up from germline, CDR1 is SGHTA and CDR2 is FQGNSA. This CDR3 is built from 16 residues. The CDR3, as DNA: TGTGCCAACAGCTTAGCTTTGGGACAGTATACCTACGAGCAGTACTTC. Translation: CANSLALGQYTYEQYF.

This clonotype was recorded at least ten times. The J gene is TRBJ1-5, the V gene TRBV27; 7 positions agree with TRBD1. The CDR3 sequence is 15 residues long. CDR1 MNHEY and CDR2 SMNVEV come from the germline V gene (reference sequence). V shed 2 bases and J 4 bases; nucleotides not matched to a gene: 5. In DNA, the CDR3 is TGTGCCAGCAGTTTAACGGGACAGCCTAATCAGCCCCAGCATTTT. Its translation is CASSLTGQPNQPQHF.

The chain recombines TRBV6-1 with TRBJ2-7; tentative D call: TRBD1 (6 bases). In germline, CDR1 is MNHNS, CDR2 SASEGT. V dropped 6 bases and J dropped 3 bases, with 18 bases sitting between them. The CDR3 spans 15 residues. The CDR3 DNA reads TGTGCCAGCAGGCGCCGACAGGAACCATACTACGAGCAGTACTTC. This gives the protein CASRRRQEPYYEQYF.

The CDR3 spells CASSQDQLTGGFNTEAFF. The CDR3 DNA is TGCGCCAGCAGCCAAGATCAGTTGACAGGGGGATTCAACACTGAAGCTTTCTTT. This chain connects TRBV4-1 to TRBJ1-1; 9 bases map to TRBD1. The ends lost 0 bases at V and 2 bases at J; junction bases unmatched: 10. This CDR3 is 18 amino acids long. Germline CDR1 MGHRA, CDR2 YSYEKL.

The chain links TRBV12-3 or TRBV12-4 to TRBJ2-7, with 10 bases lining up with TRBD2. This CDR3 region has 15 residues. Unmatched junction bases numbered 7, after V lost 5 bases and J lost 3 bases. The CDR3 DNA reads TGTGCCAGCAGTCCCAGCGGGAGGGCCGACTACGAGCAGTACTTC. This encodes CASSPSGRADYEQYF.

This clonotype was picked up many times. The gene calls are TRBV6-2 or TRBV6-3 and TRBJ1-1; a weak D match, TRBD1 (6 bases). The CDR3 spans 16 residues. Trimming removed 4 bases from V and 3 bases from J, with 18 bases in between. Germline assignment: CDR1 MNHEY and CDR2 SVGEGT. The CDR3 reads CASSFVSGVVYTEAFF. CDR3 coding DNA: TGTGCCAGCAGTTTTGTTTCAGGGGTAGTCTACACTGAAGCTTTCTTT.

In this sample, this clonotype turned up many times. The V and J genes are TRBV7-9 and TRBJ2-7; D is perhaps TRBD1 (6 bases). CDR3 length: 15 residues. V dropped 5 bases and J dropped 4 bases, with 18 bases sitting between them. Germline V lookup: CDR1 SEHNR, CDR2 FQNEAQ (reference sequence). The CDR3 here is CASSPGTRVRYEQYF. The DNA of the CDR3 is TGTGCCAGCAGCCCCGGGACAAGGGTTCGTTACGAGCAGTACTTC.

This clonotype was counted many times. The V and J genes are TRBV7-8 and TRBJ1-5; possible D gene TRBD1, 5 bases. The germline gives CDR1 SGHVS, CDR2 FQNEAQ. The V gene lost 1 base and the J gene lost 7 bases, with 11 bases spanning the gap. The CDR3 contains 14 residues. CDR3 DNA sequence: TGTGCCAGCAGCTTAGGCAGGGAGCGCCAGCCCCAGCATTTT. Amino acid sequence: CASSLGRERQPQHF.

This clonotype was detected ten times or more. The chain links TRBV6-5 to TRBJ1-5; 7 nucleotides line up with TRBD1. Per germline, CDR1 MNHEY and CDR2 SVGAGI. The CDR3 sequence is 14 residues long. V was clipped by 1 base and J by 5 bases; unmatched bases: 2. The CDR3 region has the DNA TGTGCCAGCAGTTACTACGGGACAGATCAGCCCCAGCATTTT. Protein sequence: CASSYYGTDQPQHF.

This clonotype came up many times. The genes are TRBV6-1 and TRBJ1-2; D uncertain. V lost 4 bases to trimming and J lost 2 bases, with 11 bases between them. The CDR3 consists of 14 residues. CDR1 is MNHNS and CDR2 is SASEGT in the germline V gene. The CDR3 spells CASSARDGNYGYTF. CDR3 DNA: TGTGCCAGCAGTGCCCGGGATGGGAACTATGGCTACACCTTC.

This clonotype was found many times. The chain joins TRBV20-1 to TRBJ2-5; weak D call: TRBD2 (5 bases). Germline V CDR1 and CDR2: DFQATT, SNEGSKA (reference sequence). V was shortened by 4 bases and J by 7 bases, with 16 bases between the two germline ends. The CDR3 loop spans 13 amino acids. The DNA of the CDR3 is TGCAGTGCTACCTTACTGAACGAGGGGACCCAGTACTTC. Its protein is CSATLLNEGTQYF.

Many counts were recorded for this clonotype. CDR3 sequence reads: CSADGIANYGYTF. In nucleotides, the CDR3 is TGCAGTGCGGACGGGATTGCTAACTATGGCTACACCTTC. The J gene is TRBJ1-2, the V gene TRBV20-1; D is ambiguous. This CDR3 has 13 amino acids. Trimming removed 6 bases from V and 0 bases from J, with 11 bases in between. Germline-derived CDR1 and CDR2 are DFQATT and SNEGSKA (reference sequence).

This clonotype was observed at least ten times. V gene TRBV12-3 or TRBV12-4 combines with J gene TRBJ2-7; D is unclear. V was trimmed by 6 bases and J by 3 bases, leaving 12 bases between them. The CDR3 is 13 residues long. For the CDR3, the DNA is TGTGCCAGCAGCTCCCCAAGGGTCTACGAGCAGTACTTC. Translating gives CASSSPRVYEQYF.

This clonotype appeared many times. The genes are TRBV19 and TRBJ1-1; perhaps TRBD1 as D (5 bases). V lost 7 bases and J 5 bases, leaving 14 bases between the germline ends. CDR3 length: 13 residues. Germline V lookup: CDR1 LNHDA, CDR2 SQIVND (reference sequence). The CDR3 region is CASTYPGKTEAFF. The CDR3 DNA is TGTGCCAGTACCTATCCAGGGAAGACTGAAGCTTTCTTT.

This clonotype appeared many times. The CDR3 region is CASRKTGDTEAFF. The DNA of the CDR3 is TGTGCCAGCAGAAAGACGGGGGACACTGAAGCTTTCTTT. The chain links TRBV19 to TRBJ1-1; D is possibly TRBD1 (5 bases). This CDR3 is built from 13 residues. CDR1 LNHDA and CDR2 SQIVND come from the germline V gene (reference sequence). V was pared by 9 bases and J by 3 bases, with 14 bases between.

This clonotype was seen many times. The rearrangement uses TRBV15 and TRBJ2-4; the match to TRBD1 covers 10 bases. The trim removed 1 base at V and 7 bases at J, leaving 4 bases unmatched. CDR3 length: 15 residues. Germline CDR1 is LNHNV and CDR2 is YYDKDF (reference sequence). Here the CDR3 DNA reads TGTGCCACCAGCAGAGGCGGGACAGGGGAGAACATTCAGTACTTC. Its translation is CATSRGGTGENIQYF.

This clonotype has only a few counts. V usage is TRBV30 and J usage is TRBJ1-6; D is undetermined. Trimming took 0 bases from V and 9 from J, leaving 12 bases between them. Per germline, CDR1 GTSNPN and CDR2 SVGIG (reference sequence). This CDR3 region has 14 residues. The CDR3 sequence is CAWSVGHSGSPLHF. Here the CDR3 DNA reads TGTGCCTGGAGTGTCGGGCATAGCGGTTCACCCCTCCACTTT.

V gene TRBV9 combines with J gene TRBJ1-1; TRBD1 matches 7 bases. Germline V gene data show CDR1 as SGDLS and CDR2 as YYNGEE. The length of the CDR3 is 14 residues. Germline trimming cut 4 bases from V and 4 bases from J; bases unmatched to any gene: 7. The CDR3, as DNA: TGTGCCAGCAGCTCTCAGGGGGTAGGCACTGAAGCTTTCTTT. It is translated as CASSSQGVGTEAFF.

This clonotype has more than one count but fewer than ten. The chain links TRBV6-1 to TRBJ2-3; 11 bases are shared with TRBD2. The CDR3 length is 15 residues. Trimming removed 6 bases from V and 3 bases from J; junction bases left unmatched: 5. The V gene's germline CDR1 is MNHNS and CDR2 SASEGT. CDR3 sequence reads: CASRKLAGVTDTQYF. Written as DNA, the CDR3 is TGTGCCAGCAGGAAACTAGCGGGGGTTACAGATACGCAGTATTTT.

Regarding this clonotype: A clone one base away is much larger, so this may be a read error. This rearrangement joins TRBV28 to TRBJ2-5; 12 bases fit TRBD2. CDR3 size: 15 residues. The V segment lost 5 bases and the J segment 5 bases; nucleotides outside the gene matches: 6. Germline assignment: CDR1 MDHEN and CDR2 SYDVKM. CDR3 nucleotide sequence: TGTGCCAGCAGTCCCACTAGCGGGGGGACGGAGACCCAGTACTTC. Translating it yields CASSPTSGGTETQYF.

This clonotype was picked up many times. The V and J genes are TRBV12-3 or TRBV12-4 and TRBJ1-1, with 7 bases lining up with TRBD1. After removal of 4 bases from V and 11 bases from J, the junction contained 7 bases not matched to a gene. The CDR3 contains 12 residues. The CDR3 here is CASSWRGLVAFF. As DNA, the CDR3 is TGTGCCAGCAGTTGGAGGGGGCTGGTTGCTTTCTTT.

This chain connects TRBV7-2 to TRBJ2-5, with 7 bases fitting TRBD2. The V and J ends lost 3 bases and 5 bases, in that order; junction bases with no gene match: 9. The CDR3 covers 15 residues. Looked up from germline, CDR1 is SGHTA and CDR2 is FQGNSA. CDR3 coding DNA: TGTGCCAGCAGCTTGGGAGGGATGGGTCCGGAGACCCAGTACTTC. Residues: CASSLGGMGPETQYF.

This clonotype appeared many times. V and J are TRBV27 and TRBJ1-1, with no clear D. Trimming removed 10 bases at V and 6 bases at J, with 9 bases between. The germline V gene has CDR1 MNHEY and CDR2 SMNVEV (reference sequence). The CDR3 spans 10 residues. In DNA, the CDR3 is TGTGCCATTCGATGGGCTGAAGCTTTCTTT. Translating gives CAIRWAEAFF.

This clonotype was seen at least ten times. The rearrangement links TRBV12-3 or TRBV12-4 to TRBJ1-2; D is perhaps TRBD1 (5 bases). The CDR3 runs to 14 residues. Between the trimmed V and J ends, which lost 5 bases and 4 bases, there was a span of 14 bases. CDR3 sequence (DNA): TGTGCCAGCAGTCGGGACGGCCGCTCCTATGGCTACACCTTC. This sequence encodes CASSRDGRSYGYTF.

This clonotype was detected many times. The V gene is TRBV7-6, the J gene TRBJ2-5, with TRBD1 identical over 7 bases. Unmatched junction bases numbered 5, after V lost 1 base and J lost 6 bases. The CDR3 consists of 14 residues. Germline-derived CDR1 and CDR2 are SGHVS and FNYEAQ. CDR3 sequence (DNA): TGTGCCAGCAGCTTAGAAGGGGGCAAGAAGACCCAGTACTTC. This codes for CASSLEGGKKTQYF.